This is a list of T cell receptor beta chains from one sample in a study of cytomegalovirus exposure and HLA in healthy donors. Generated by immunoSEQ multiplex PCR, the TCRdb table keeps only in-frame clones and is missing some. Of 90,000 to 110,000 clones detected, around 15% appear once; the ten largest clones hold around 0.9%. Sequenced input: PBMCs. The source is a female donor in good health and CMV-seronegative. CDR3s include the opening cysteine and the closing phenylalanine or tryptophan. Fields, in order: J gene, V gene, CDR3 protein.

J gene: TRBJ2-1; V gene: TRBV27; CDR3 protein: CASSLQTGYNEQFF
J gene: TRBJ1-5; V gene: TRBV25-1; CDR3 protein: CASSQGAWQPQHF
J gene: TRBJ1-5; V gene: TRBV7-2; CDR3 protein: CASSLGRNNQPQHF
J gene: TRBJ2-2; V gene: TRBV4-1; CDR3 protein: CASSQERLAGDTGELFF
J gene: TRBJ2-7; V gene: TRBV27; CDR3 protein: CASRTGGGYEQYF
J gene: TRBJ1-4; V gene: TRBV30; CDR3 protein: CAWSNQEKLFF
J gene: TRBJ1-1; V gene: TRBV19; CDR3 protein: CASNPQGIGAFF
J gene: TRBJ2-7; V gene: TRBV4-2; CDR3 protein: CASSQDGRTLEQYF
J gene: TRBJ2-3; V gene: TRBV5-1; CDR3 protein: CASSWAGTAMGTDTQYF
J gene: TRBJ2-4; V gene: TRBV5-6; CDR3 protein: CASSSGSLRNIQYF
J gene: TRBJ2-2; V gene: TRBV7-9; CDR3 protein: CASSPRHFGGTGELFF
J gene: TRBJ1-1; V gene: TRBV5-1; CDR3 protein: CASSVTGNTEAFF
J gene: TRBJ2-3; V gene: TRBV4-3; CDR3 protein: CASSQEVVGGPSDTQYF
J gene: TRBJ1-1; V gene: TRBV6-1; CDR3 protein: CASSEPRGRMNTEAFF
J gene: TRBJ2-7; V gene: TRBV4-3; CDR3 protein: CASSQVSGGEQYF
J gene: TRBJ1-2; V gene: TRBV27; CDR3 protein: CASSQDRAYGYTF
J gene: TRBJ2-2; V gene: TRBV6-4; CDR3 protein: CASRQSNTGELFF
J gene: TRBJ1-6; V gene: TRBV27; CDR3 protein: CASTTPGQGGSPLHF
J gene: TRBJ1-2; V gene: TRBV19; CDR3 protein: CASSIVWQNYGYTF
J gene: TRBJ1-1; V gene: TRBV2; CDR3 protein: CASSEGDRITEAFF
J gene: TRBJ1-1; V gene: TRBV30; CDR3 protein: CAWSGGGMNTEAFF
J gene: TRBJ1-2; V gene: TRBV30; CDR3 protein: CAWTLGLRNYGYTF
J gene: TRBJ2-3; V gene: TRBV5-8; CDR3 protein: CASSPQGTVRGYTQYF
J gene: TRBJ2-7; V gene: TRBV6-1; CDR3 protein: CARDFLGTLFFEQYF
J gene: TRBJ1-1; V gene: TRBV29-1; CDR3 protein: CSVDQGSTTEAFF
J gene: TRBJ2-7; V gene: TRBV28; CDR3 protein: CASSLFETSGYFSYEQYF
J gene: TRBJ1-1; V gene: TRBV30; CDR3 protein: CAWAMYGRNTEAFF
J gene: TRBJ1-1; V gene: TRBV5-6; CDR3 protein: CASSLDRATLLNTEAFF
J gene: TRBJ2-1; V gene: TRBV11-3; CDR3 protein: CASSNRDSRGEQFF
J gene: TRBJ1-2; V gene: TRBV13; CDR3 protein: CASSFADRSYGYTF
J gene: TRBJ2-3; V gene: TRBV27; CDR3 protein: CATRGFGTDTQYF
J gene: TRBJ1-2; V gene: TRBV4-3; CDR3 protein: CASSQRQGSSGYTF
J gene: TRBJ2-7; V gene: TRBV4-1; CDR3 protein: CASSQEFTSGPYEQYF
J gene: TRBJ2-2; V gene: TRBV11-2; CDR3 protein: CASSRTGITGELFF
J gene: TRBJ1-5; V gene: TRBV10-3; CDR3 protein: CAISDKGQYSNQPQHF
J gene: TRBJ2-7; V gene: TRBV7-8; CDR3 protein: CASSQQRGGFHEQYF
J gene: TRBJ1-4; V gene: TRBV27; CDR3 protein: CASSSRDSNEKLFF
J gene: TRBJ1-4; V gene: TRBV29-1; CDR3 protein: CSDGQGPTNEKLFF
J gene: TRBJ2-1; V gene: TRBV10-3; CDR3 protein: CAISTSGNEQFF
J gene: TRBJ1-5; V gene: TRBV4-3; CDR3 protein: CASLARGASNQPQHF
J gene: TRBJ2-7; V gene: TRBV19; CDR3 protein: CASSIVASGLQYF
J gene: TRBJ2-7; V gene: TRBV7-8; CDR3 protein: CASSFYIQSAFDEQYF
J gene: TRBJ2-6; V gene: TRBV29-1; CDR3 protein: CSVEASGANVLTF
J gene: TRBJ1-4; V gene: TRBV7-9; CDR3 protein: CASSPEGRHNEKLFF
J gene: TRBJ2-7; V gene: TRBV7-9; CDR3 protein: CASSPSVKSGYEQYF
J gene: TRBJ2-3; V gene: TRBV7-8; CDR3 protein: CASSHSRLAHTSTDTQYF
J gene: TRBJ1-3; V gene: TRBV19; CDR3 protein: CASRLSGENTIYF
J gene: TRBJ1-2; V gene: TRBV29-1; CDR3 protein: CSVGTAANYGYTF
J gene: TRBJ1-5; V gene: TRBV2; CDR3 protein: CASSTNRGKNQPQHF
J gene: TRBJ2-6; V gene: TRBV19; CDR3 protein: CASRRQGLSGANVLTF